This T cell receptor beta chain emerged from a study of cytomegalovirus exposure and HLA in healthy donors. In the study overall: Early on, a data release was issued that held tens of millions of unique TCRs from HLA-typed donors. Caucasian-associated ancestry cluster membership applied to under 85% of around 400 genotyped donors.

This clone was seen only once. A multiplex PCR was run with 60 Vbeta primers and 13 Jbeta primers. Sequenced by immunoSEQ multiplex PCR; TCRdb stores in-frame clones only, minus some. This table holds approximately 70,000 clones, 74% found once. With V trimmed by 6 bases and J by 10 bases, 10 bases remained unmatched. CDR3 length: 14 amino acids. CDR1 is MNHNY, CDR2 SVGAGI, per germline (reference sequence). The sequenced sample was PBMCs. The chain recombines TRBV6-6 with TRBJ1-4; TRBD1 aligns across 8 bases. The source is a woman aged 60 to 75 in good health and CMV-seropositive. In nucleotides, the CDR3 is TGTGCCAGCAGAACCGGGACAGGCTTCACAAAACTGTTTTTT. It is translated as CASRTGTGFTKLFF.